This entry is about one T cell receptor (beta chain). These data belong to a study of blood T cell repertoires in COVID-19. Whole-study context: Material from acute and convalescent COVID-19 was sourced from the United States, Italy and Spain. From T cells, B-cell-depleted T cells, or PBMCs came the material, which was cDNA or gDNA.

Germline V gives CDR1 SGHVS, CDR2 FQNEAQ. The V end was cut by 5 bases, the J end by 10 bases, with 12 bases between. The length of the CDR3 is 12 residues. Data came from immunoSEQ multiplex PCR; TCRdb stores just in-frame clones and leaves some out. The data contain roughly 49,000 clones, about 81% of them seen just once; the ten biggest clones take up around 4.5%. Sequencing input: peripheral blood. The gene calls are TRBV7-8 and TRBJ2-1; D is uncertain. This receptor was obtained from a man between 50 and 59 years old with active COVID-19. CDR3 DNA: TGTGCCAGCAGCCCACTTCCTAGGGAGCAGTTCTTC. This codes for CASSPLPREQFF.